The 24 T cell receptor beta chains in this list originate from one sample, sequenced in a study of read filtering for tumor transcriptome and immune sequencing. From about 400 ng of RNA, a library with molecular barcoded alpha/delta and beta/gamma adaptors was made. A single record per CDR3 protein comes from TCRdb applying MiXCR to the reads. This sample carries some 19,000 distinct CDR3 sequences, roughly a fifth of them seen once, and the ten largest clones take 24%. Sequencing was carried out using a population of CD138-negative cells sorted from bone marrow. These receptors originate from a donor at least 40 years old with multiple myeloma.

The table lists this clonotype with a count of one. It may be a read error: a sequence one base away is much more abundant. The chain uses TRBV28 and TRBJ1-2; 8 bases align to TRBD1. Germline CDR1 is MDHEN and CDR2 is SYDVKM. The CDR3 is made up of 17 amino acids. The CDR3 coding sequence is TGTGCCTGCAGTTTTTATCGGGGCAGGGGGCAGGTCTATGGCTACACCTTC. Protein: CACSFYRGRGQVYGYTF.

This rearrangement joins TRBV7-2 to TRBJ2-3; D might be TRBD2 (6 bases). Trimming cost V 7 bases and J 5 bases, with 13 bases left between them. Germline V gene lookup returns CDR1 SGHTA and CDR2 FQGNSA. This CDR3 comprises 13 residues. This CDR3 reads CASTSGVGDTQYF. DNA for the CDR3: TGTGCCAGCACCTCGGGAGTAGGAGATACGCAGTATTTT.

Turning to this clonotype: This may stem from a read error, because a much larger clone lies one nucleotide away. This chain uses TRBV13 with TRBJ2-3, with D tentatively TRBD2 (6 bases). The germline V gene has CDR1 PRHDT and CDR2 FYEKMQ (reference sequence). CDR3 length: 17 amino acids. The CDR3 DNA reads TGTACCAGCAGCTCCCCGCGCGGGACGGAGGGCTCAGATACGCAGTATTTT. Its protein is CTSSSPRGTEGSDTQYF.

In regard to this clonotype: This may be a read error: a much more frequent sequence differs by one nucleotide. In DNA form, the CDR3 reads TGTGCCAGCAGTCTCTATGGACAGGTAAACACTGAAGCTTTCTTT. Its protein product is CASSLYGQVNTEAFF. V and J are TRBV27 and TRBJ1-1; 7 bases map to TRBD1. The CDR3 totals 15 residues. Germline V lookup: CDR1 MNHEY, CDR2 SMNVEV (reference sequence). V was pared by 5 bases and J by 2 bases, with 8 bases of the junction left unmatched.

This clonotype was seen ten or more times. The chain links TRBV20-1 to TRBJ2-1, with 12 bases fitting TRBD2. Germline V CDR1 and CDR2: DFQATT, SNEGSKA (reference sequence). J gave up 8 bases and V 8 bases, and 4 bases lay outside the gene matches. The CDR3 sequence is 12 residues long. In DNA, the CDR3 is TGCAGTAAGACTAGCGGGAGTTATGAGCAGTTCTTC. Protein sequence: CSKTSGSYEQFF.

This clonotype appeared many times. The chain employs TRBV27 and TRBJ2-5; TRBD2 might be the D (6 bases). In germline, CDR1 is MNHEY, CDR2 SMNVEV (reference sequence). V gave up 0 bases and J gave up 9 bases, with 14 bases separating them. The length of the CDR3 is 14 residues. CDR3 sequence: CASSLSEYSGAQYF. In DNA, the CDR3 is TGTGCCAGCAGTTTATCAGAGTATTCGGGGGCCCAGTACTTC.

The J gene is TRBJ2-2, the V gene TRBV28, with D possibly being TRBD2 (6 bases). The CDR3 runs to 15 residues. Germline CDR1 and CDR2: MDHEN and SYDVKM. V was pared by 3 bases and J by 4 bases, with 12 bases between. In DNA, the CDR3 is TGTGCCAGCAGTTTTGTTGTGGGAGGCACCGGGGAGCTGTTTTTT. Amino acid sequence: CASSFVVGGTGELFF.

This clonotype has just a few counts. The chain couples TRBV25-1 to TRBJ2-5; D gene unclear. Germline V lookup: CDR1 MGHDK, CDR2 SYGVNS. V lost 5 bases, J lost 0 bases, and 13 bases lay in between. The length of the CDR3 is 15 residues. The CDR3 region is CASSPITGYQETQYF. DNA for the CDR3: TGTGCCAGCAGTCCTATAACGGGCTACCAAGAGACCCAGTACTTC.

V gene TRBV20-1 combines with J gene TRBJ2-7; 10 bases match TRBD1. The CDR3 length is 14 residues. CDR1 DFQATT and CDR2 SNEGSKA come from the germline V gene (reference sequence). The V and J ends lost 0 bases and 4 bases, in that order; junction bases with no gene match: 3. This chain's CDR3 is CSARDGTGVYEQYF. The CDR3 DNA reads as TGCAGTGCTAGAGATGGGACAGGGGTTTACGAGCAGTACTTC.

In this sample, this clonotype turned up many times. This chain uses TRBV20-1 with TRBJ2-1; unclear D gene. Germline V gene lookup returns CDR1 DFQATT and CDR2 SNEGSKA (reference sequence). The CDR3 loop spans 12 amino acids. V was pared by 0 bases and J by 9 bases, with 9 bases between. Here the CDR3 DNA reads TGCAGTGCTAGAGACCAAACCGGTGAGCAGTTCTTC. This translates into CSARDQTGEQFF.

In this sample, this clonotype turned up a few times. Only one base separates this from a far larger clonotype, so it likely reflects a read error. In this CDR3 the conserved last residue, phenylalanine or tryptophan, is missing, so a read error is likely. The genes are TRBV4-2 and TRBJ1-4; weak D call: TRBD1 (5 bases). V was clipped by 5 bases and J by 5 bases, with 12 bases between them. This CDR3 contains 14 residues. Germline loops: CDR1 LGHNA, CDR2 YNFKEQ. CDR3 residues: CASSFDSLNEKLFL. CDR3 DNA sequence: TGTGCCAGCAGCTTCGACAGCCTAAATGAAAAACTGTTTTTA.

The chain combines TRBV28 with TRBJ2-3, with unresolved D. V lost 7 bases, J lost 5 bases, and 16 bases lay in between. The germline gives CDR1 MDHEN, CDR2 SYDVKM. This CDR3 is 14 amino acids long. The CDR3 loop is CASNPDLALDTQYF. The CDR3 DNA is TGTGCCAGCAATCCCGACCTGGCCCTAGATACGCAGTATTTT.

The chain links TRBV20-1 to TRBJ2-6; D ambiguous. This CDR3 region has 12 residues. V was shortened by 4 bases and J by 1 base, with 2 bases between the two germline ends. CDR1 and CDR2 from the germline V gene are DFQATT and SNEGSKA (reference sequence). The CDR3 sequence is CSAISGANVLTF. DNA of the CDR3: TGCAGTGCTATTTCTGGGGCCAACGTCCTGACTTTC.

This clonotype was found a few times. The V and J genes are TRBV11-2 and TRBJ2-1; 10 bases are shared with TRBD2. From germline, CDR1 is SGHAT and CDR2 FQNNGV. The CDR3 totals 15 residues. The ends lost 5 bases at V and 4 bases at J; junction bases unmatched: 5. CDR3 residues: CASSPRTSGYNEQFF. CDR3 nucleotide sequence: TGTGCCAGCAGCCCAAGGACTAGCGGATACAATGAGCAGTTCTTC.

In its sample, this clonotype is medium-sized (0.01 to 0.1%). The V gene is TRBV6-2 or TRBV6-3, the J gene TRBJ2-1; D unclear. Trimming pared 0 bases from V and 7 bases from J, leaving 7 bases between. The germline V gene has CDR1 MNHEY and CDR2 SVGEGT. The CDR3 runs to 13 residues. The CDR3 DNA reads TGTGCCAGCAGTTACTCGAGTGGGAATGAGCAGTTCTTC. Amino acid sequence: CASSYSSGNEQFF.

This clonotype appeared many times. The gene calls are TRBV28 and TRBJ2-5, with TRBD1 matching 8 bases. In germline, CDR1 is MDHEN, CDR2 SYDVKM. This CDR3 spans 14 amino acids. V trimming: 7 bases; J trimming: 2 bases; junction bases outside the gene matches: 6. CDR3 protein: CASTRRQGQETQYF. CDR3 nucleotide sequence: TGTGCCAGCACCCGTCGACAGGGGCAAGAGACCCAGTACTTC.

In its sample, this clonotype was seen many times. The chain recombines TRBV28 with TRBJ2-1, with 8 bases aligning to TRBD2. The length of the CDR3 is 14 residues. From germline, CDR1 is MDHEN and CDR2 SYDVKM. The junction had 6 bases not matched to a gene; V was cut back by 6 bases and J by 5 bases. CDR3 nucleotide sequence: TGTGCCAGCAGAGCCGGGACTAGTAACAATGAGCAGTTCTTC. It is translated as CASRAGTSNNEQFF.

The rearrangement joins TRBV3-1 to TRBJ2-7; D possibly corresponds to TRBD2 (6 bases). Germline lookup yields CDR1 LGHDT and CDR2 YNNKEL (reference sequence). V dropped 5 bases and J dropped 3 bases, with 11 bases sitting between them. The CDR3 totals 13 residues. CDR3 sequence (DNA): TGTGCCAGCAGCTGGGACTTTAACTACGAGCAGTACTTC. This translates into CASSWDFNYEQYF.

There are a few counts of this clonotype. DNA of the CDR3: TGCGCCAGCAGCCAAGACGGGAAGGTGGGGGAAAAACTGTTTTTT. This codes for CASSQDGKVGEKLFF. The J gene is TRBJ1-4, the V gene TRBV4-3; D gene uncertain. The V gene lost 0 bases and the J gene lost 8 bases, with 13 bases spanning the gap. Germline V lookup: CDR1 LGHNA, CDR2 YSLEER. This CDR3 is 15 amino acids long.

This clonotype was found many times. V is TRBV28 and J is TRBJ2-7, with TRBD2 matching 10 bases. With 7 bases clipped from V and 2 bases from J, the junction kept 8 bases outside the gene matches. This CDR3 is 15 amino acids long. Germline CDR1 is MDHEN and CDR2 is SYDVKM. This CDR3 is CASTSLAGDAYEQYF. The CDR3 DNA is TGTGCCAGCACCTCTCTAGCGGGAGATGCCTACGAGCAGTACTTC.

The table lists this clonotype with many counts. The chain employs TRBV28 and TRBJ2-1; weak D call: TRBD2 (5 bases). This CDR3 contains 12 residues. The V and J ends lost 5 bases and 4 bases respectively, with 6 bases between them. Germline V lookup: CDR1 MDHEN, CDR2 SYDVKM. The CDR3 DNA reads TGTGCCAGCAGTCCGGGGTACAATGAGCAGTTCTTC. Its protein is CASSPGYNEQFF.

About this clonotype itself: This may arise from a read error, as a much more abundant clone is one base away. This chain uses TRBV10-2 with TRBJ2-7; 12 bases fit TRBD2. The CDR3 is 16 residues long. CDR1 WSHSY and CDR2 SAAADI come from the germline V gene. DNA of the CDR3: TGCGCCAGCAGTGGACTAGCGGGAGCCTTATCCTGCGAGCAGTACTTC. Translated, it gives CASSGLAGALSCEQYF.

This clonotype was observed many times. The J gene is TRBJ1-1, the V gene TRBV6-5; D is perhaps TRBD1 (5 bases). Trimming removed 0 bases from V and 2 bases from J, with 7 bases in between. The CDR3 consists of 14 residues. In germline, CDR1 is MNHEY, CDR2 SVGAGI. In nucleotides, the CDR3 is TGTGCCAGCAGTTACTCGAGGGGTAACACTGAAGCTTTCTTT. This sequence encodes CASSYSRGNTEAFF.

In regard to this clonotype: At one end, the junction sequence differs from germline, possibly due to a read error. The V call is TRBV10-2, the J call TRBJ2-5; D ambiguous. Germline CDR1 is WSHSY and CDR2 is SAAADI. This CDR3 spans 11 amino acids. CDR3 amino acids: CASSSKETRYF. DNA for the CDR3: TGCGCCAGCAGTTCCAAAGAGACCCGGTACTTC.